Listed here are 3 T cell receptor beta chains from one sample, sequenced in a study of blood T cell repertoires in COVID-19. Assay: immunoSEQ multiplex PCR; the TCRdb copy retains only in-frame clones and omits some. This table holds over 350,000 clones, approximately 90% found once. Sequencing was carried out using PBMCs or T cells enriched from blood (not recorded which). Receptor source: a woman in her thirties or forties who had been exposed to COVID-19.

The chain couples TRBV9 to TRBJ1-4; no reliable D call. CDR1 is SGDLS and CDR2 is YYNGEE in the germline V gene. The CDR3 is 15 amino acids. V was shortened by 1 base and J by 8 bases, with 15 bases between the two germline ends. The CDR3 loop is CASSVHPGGGEKLFF. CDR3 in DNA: TGTGCCAGCAGCGTACACCCGGGAGGTGGGGAAAAACTGTTTTTT.

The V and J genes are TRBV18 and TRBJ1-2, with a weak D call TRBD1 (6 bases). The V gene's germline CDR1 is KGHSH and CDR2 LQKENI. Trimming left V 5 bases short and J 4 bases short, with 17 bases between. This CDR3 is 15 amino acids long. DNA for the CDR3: TGTGCCAGCTCAATTAAACAGGGCGCACGCTATGGCTACACCTTC. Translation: CASSIKQGARYGYTF.

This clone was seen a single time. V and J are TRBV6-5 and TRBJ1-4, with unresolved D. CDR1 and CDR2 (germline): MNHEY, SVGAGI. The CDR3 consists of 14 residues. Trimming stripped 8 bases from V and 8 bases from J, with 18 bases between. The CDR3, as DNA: TGTGCCAGCTGCTCTTGGTCGCCGGGGGAAAAACTGTTTTTT. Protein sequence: CASCSWSPGEKLFF.